The T cell receptor (beta chain) under discussion was sequenced for a study of cytotoxic CD8 clonotypes in ibrutinib-treated CLL. Germline CDR1 SGHRS, CDR2 YFSETQ. The CDR3 totals 14 residues. V gave up 1 base and J gave up 6 bases, with 14 bases separating them. Sequencing used immunoSEQ multiplex PCR; TCRdb keeps in-frame clones, though not all of them. The sample has approximately 32,000 clones, about 70% seen once; the top ten hold 25% to 30%. Material: PBMCs, obtained before ibrutinib treatment. This chain uses TRBV5-1 with TRBJ2-7; a possible D gene is TRBD1 (5 bases). The origin of this receptor is a human donor with chronic lymphocytic leukemia. The CDR3 DNA sequence: TGCGCCAGCAGCTTGATGGACACCACCTCCGAGCAGTACTTC. This gives the protein CASSLMDTTSEQYF.